A selection of T cell receptor beta chains follows, all from one sample in a study of PD-L1 blockade in urothelial cancer. This table comes from immunoSEQ multiplex PCR, and its TCRdb copy is limited to in-frame clones, with some not included. The sample has around 62,000 clones; 88% are singletons. Here the sequenced sample was PBMCs, taken around atezolizumab (anti-PD-L1) treatment. Receptors were obtained from a man aged 55 to 70 with urothelial cancer. CDR3s include the opening cysteine and the closing phenylalanine or tryptophan. Fields, in order: J gene, CDR3 length, D gene, V gene, clone size, CDR3 DNA, CDR3 protein. A D gene is named only where the DNA matches it firmly. Clone size is given for some rows only: seen once, a few or many times, or a class if the clone is expanded.

TRBJ1-5 | 13 | - | TRBV19 | - | TGTGCCAGTAGTATCCAGGGCCGTCAGCCCCAGCATTTT | CASSIQGRQPQHF
TRBJ1-5 | 14 | - | TRBV27 | once | TGTGCCAGCAGTTGGCAGTATAGCAATCAGCCCCAGCATTTT | CASSWQYSNQPQHF
TRBJ1-2 | 14 | TRBD1 | TRBV6-6 | - | TGTGCCAGCAGATCGGGACAGGGTCCGCATGGCTACACCTTC | CASRSGQGPHGYTF
TRBJ1-5 | 13 | - | TRBV2 | - | TGTGCCAGCACCACGCGGGACGATCAGCCCCAGCATTTT | CASTTRDDQPQHF
TRBJ2-5 | 11 | - | TRBV6-1 | - | TGTGCCAGCAGGAGCGTAGAGACCCAGTACTTC | CASRSVETQYF
TRBJ2-1 | 14 | TRBD2 | TRBV7-2 | - | TGTGCCAGCAGCTTAGGCGGGAGAATCGATGAGCAGTTCTTC | CASSLGGRIDEQFF
TRBJ1-6 | 19 | - | TRBV4-2 | - | TGTGCCAGCAGCCGGGGGCAGGTGGGCAGCTTCTTCGATAATTCACCCCTCCACTTT | CASSRGQVGSFFDNSPLHF
TRBJ2-3 | 14 | - | TRBV5-1 | - | TGCGCCAGCAGCTTTTGGACCCCAGGGGATACGCAGTATTTT | CASSFWTPGDTQYF
TRBJ2-1 | 14 | TRBD1 | TRBV28 | once | TGTGCCAGCAATGGGGGACAGGGTTTCAATGAGCAGTTCTTC | CASNGGQGFNEQFF
TRBJ1-6 | 14 | TRBD1 | TRBV30 | - | TGTGCCTGGACGATGGACAGGGAAAGTTCACCCCTCCACTTT | CAWTMDRESSPLHF
TRBJ2-7 | 13 | - | TRBV30 | - | TGTGCCTGGAGCCCAGACAGTTACTACGAGCAGTACTTC | CAWSPDSYYEQYF
TRBJ2-2 | 14 | - | TRBV7-3 | - | TGTGCCAGCAGCTTAGGACAGAACACCGGGGAGCTGTTTTTT | CASSLGQNTGELFF
TRBJ1-1 | 13 | TRBD1 | TRBV29-1 | - | TGCAGCGCGTCTACAGGGGGCAACACTGAAGCTTTCTTT | CSASTGGNTEAFF
TRBJ2-3 | 13 | TRBD2 | TRBV10-3 | - | TGTGCCATTGGACTAGCGGGAGAAGATACGCAGTATTTT | CAIGLAGEDTQYF
TRBJ1-3 | 16 | TRBD1 | TRBV11-3 | - | TGTGCCAGCAGCTTAGATGGGACAGGCCTAAGAAACACCATATATTTT | CASSLDGTGLRNTIYF
TRBJ1-1 | 17 | - | TRBV27 | once | TGTGCCAGCAGCCTCCTCCCTTCTGGCAGGTCGCTAACTGAAGCTTTCTTT | CASSLLPSGRSLTEAFF
TRBJ2-7 | 15 | TRBD1 | TRBV18 | - | TGTGCCAGCTCTTTCTCCGGGACAGACTCCTACGAGCAGTACTTC | CASSFSGTDSYEQYF
TRBJ1-5 | 15 | - | TRBV19 | - | TGTGCCAGTAGTATAGCCAGGGGCGGCAATCAGCCCCAGCATTTT | CASSIARGGNQPQHF
TRBJ2-7 | 14 | TRBD1 | TRBV27 | - | TGTGCCAGCAGCGGACAGGGGATCTCCTACGAGCAGTACTTC | CASSGQGISYEQYF
TRBJ2-4 | 15 | - | TRBV5-1 | - | TGCGCCAGCAGCTTGGAAAGCGGGCTGGTGAACATTCAGTACTTC | CASSLESGLVNIQYF
TRBJ1-1 | 13 | - | TRBV28 | - | TGTGCCATAGGGGGGGCTAAGAACACTGAAGCTTTCTTT | CAIGGAKNTEAFF
TRBJ2-5 | 15 | TRBD2 | TRBV11-3 | few | TGTGCCAGCAGCCCGGGACTAGCGGGGCAGGAGACCCAGTACTTC | CASSPGLAGQETQYF
TRBJ1-3 | 14 | TRBD1 | TRBV6-5 | few | TGTGCCAGCAGTCGGACAGGGGGTTCAAACACCATATATTTT | CASSRTGGSNTIYF
TRBJ1-4 | 14 | - | TRBV5-4 | - | TGTGCCAGCAGCTTGGATACAGGGTCGGAAAAACTGTTTTTT | CASSLDTGSEKLFF
TRBJ1-2 | 13 | TRBD1 | TRBV30 | - | TGTGCCTTCGGGACAGGAGTTCTCTATGGCTACACCTTC | CAFGTGVLYGYTF
TRBJ2-7 | 15 | TRBD1 | TRBV6-1 | - | TGTGCCAGCAGAGCCCCGGGACAGAACTCCTACGAGCAGTACTTC | CASRAPGQNSYEQYF
TRBJ2-7 | 18 | TRBD2 | TRBV27 | - | TGTGCCAGCAGTTTGTCGTCCCCCGCTAGCGGGAGAAGGTACGAGCAGTACTTC | CASSLSSPASGRRYEQYF
TRBJ1-1 | 13 | TRBD1 | TRBV9 | once | TGTGCCAGCAGCCCCAGACAGGGAGGAGCAGCTTTCTTT | CASSPRQGGAAFF
TRBJ2-7 | 14 | - | TRBV7-2 | - | TGTGCCAGCAGCAGATCGGGAGAAAACTACGAGCAGTACTTC | CASSRSGENYEQYF
TRBJ1-3 | 15 | TRBD1 | TRBV30 | - | TGTGCCTGGAGTAGGGACAGATTCTCTGGAAACACCATATATTTT | CAWSRDRFSGNTIYF
TRBJ1-1 | 16 | TRBD1 | TRBV6-5 | - | TGTGCCAGCAGTTACGGGACAGGGGTCATGAACACTGAAGCTTTCTTT | CASSYGTGVMNTEAFF
TRBJ2-7 | 14 | TRBD2 | TRBV29-1 | - | TGCAGCGTTGAATCGCGGGAGGGAACCTACGAGCAGTACTTC | CSVESREGTYEQYF
TRBJ2-3 | 15 | TRBD1 | TRBV6-1 | - | TGTGCCAGCAGTGAACAGACAGGGCTCACAGATACGCAGTATTTT | CASSEQTGLTDTQYF
TRBJ2-7 | 15 | - | TRBV11-3 | - | TGTGCCAGCAGCCAACCCCTAGCCCACTCCTACGAGCAGTACTTC | CASSQPLAHSYEQYF
TRBJ1-4 | 15 | - | TRBV5-1 | - | TGCGCCAGCAGCTTGGGGCCCGCAGGGAATGAAAAACTGTTTTTT | CASSLGPAGNEKLFF
TRBJ2-2 | 11 | - | TRBV30 | - | TGTGCCTGGAGCGGTAACGGGGAGCTGTTTTTT | CAWSGNGELFF